These T cell receptor beta chains were read from a single sample in a study of blood T cell repertoires in COVID-19. The assay was immunoSEQ multiplex PCR, and TCRdb's table has in-frame clones only and misses some. The sample consists of approximately 88,000 clones, about 80% of them appearing once. The sample taken for sequencing was peripheral blood. The source is an elderly woman with acute or convalescent COVID-19. The conserved cysteine and the conserved F or W are not part of the CDR3 here.

j_call v_call cdr3_aa
TRBJ2-7 TRBV4-1 ASSRTSPYEQY
TRBJ2-2 TRBV7-9 ASSPSGTNTGELF
TRBJ1-5 TRBV6-2/TRBV6-3 ASSRQYGQPQH
TRBJ1-5 TRBV19 ASSPGVGQPQH
TRBJ1-2 TRBV7-9 ASSLPWTEVDGYT
TRBJ2-1 TRBV11-2 ASSSGLHNEQF
TRBJ1-3 TRBV4-1 ASSQVWTASGNTIY
TRBJ2-3 TRBV7-2 ASSLGVQDTQY
TRBJ2-6 TRBV5-6 ASSWGRGARRGANVLT
TRBJ2-3 TRBV12-5 ASAPGGTDTQY
TRBJ1-3 TRBV7-2 ASLDRGRGNTIY
TRBJ2-1 TRBV6-5 ATLKGVGLYNEQF
TRBJ1-2 TRBV5-5 ASSSSGTSYGYT
TRBJ1-3 TRBV19 ASSIWTVSGNTIY
TRBJ1-1 TRBV7-9 ASSPGGLTEAF
TRBJ1-4 TRBV29-1 SVGRSPSEKLF
TRBJ1-5 TRBV2 ASKVRGPGPQH
TRBJ1-2 TRBV2 ASSEQGDYGYT
TRBJ2-5 TRBV10-3 ATSPGETQY
TRBJ2-5 TRBV6-5 ASRGVQETQY
TRBJ1-3 TRBV7-6 ASSLVRNRGSSGNTIY
TRBJ1-2 TRBV2 ASSEVRDRLNGYT
TRBJ2-7 TRBV27 ASSLVGDYEQY
TRBJ1-2 TRBV29-1 SVVTPGDYGYT
TRBJ2-7 TRBV7-2 ASSLVGLNSYEQY
TRBJ2-7 TRBV19 ASSMRDSSYEQY
TRBJ1-2 TRBV7-9 ASSINRDGYT
TRBJ1-1 TRBV10-3 AIGKSDSTEAF
TRBJ2-5 TRBV5-4 ASSLEQGAQETQY
TRBJ1-3 TRBV5-4 ASSLGPNIY
TRBJ2-7 TRBV30 AWSFSGVSYEQY
TRBJ2-3 TRBV6-5 ASSRQRTLDTQY
TRBJ1-1 TRBV3-1/TRBV3-2 ASSQAGGRGDTEAF
TRBJ2-7 TRBV5-4 ASSRGGTGNVYEQY
TRBJ2-7 TRBV6-5 ASTPLGGYEQY
TRBJ1-1 TRBV19 ASSIENSLNTEAF
TRBJ2-2 TRBV3-1/TRBV3-2 ASSQTGGKNTGELF
TRBJ1-2 TRBV7-2 ASSRNARDGYT
TRBJ1-2 TRBV5-1 ASSLPQGGYGYT
TRBJ1-3 TRBV5-1 ASSGWTEDLGNTIY
TRBJ1-2 TRBV5-1 ASSLGMGTGDYGYT
TRBJ1-5 TRBV25-1 ASSSIEGSNQPQH
TRBJ2-3 TRBV5-6 ASSPTVRADTQY
TRBJ1-3 TRBV7-8 ASSRATGSSGNTIY
TRBJ2-7 TRBV10-3 ASRLAGAYEQY
TRBJ2-5 TRBV7-2 ASSPRLVQETQY
TRBJ1-2 TRBV2 ASRGEGRHYGYT
TRBJ2-3 TRBV6-5 ASSTDRGNPQY
TRBJ2-3 TRBV7-2 ASSLGRGSDTQY
TRBJ2-7 TRBV30 AWSVNAGASEQY
TRBJ1-6 TRBV27 ASSLTGQYNSPLH
TRBJ2-2 TRBV27 ASSLGDRGIGTGELF
TRBJ2-5 TRBV29-1 SVVPLQSIQETQY
TRBJ2-2 TRBV10-2 ASSDQQAGELF
TRBJ1-5 TRBV6-6 ASSSVVNQPQH
TRBJ1-1 TRBV7-2 ASSTRTVQTEAF
TRBJ2-1 TRBV2 ASSPGRGARNEQF
TRBJ2-5 TRBV5-6 ASSLGQGAWETQY
TRBJ2-1 TRBV7-2 ASSLYLAGEGFYNEQF
TRBJ1-4 TRBV11-1 ASSLRWRGPNEKLF